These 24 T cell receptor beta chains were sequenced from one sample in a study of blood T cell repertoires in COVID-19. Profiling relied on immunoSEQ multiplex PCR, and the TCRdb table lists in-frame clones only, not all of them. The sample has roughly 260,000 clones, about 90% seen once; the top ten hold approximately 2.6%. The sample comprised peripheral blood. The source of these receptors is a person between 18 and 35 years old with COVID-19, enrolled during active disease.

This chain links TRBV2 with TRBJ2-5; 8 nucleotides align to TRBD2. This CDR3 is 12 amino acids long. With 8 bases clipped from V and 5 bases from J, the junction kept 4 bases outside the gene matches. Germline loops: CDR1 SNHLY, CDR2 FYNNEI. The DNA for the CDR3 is TGTGCCAGCGCGGGGGGTGTGGAGACCCAGTACTTC. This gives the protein CASAGGVETQYF.

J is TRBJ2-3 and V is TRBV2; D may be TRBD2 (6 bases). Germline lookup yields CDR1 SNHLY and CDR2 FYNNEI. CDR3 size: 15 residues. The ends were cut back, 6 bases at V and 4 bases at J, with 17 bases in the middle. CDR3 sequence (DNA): TGTGCCAGCAGAGAAACGGGACTCTTTTCAGATACGCAGTATTTT. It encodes CASRETGLFSDTQYF.

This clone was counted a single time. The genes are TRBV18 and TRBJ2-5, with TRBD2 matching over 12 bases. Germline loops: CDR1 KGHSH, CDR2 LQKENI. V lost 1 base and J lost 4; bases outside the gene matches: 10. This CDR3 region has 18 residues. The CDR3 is CASSPRQTTSGSPETQYF. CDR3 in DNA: TGTGCCAGCTCACCACGACAGACGACTAGCGGGAGCCCAGAGACCCAGTACTTC.

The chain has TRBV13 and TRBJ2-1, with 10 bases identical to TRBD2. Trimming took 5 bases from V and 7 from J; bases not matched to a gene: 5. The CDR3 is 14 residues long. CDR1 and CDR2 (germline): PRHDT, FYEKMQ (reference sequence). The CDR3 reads CASSPPGLANEQFF. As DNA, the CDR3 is TGTGCCAGCAGCCCTCCGGGACTAGCGAATGAGCAGTTCTTC.

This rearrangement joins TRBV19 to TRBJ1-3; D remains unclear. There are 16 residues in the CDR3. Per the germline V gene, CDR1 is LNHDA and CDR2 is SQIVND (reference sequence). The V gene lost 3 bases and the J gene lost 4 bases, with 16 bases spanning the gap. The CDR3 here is CASSISGSAAGNTIYF. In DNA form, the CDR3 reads TGTGCCAGTAGTATTAGCGGATCCGCCGCCGGAAACACCATATATTTT.

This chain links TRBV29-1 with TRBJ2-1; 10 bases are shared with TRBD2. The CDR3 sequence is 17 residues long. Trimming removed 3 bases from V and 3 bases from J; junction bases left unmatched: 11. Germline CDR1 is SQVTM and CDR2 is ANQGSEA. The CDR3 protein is CSVEGARTSGSYNEQFF. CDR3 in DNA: TGCAGCGTTGAGGGGGCCCGGACTAGCGGAAGCTACAATGAGCAGTTCTTC.

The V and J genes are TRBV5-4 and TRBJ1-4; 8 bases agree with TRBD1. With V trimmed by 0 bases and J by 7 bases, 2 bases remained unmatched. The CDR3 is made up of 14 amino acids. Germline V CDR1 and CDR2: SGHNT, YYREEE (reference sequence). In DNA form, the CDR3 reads TGTGCCAGCAGCTTGGCCACAGGGGGTGAAAAACTGTTTTTT. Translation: CASSLATGGEKLFF.

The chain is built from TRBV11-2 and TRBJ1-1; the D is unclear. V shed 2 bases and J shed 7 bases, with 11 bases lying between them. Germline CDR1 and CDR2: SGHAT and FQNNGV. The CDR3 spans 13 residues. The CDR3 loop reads CASSLSTYREAFF. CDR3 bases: TGTGCCAGCAGCTTATCGACTTATCGTGAAGCTTTCTTT.

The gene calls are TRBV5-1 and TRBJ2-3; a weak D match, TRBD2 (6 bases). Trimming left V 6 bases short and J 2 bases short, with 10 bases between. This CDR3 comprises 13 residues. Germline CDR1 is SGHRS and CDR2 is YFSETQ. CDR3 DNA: TGCGCCAGCAATGGGGGGTCCACAGATACGCAGTATTTT. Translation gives CASNGGSTDTQYF.

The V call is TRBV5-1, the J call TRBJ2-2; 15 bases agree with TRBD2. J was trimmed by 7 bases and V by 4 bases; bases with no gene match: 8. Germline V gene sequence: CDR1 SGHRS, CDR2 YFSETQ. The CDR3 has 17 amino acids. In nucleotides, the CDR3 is TGCGCCAGCAGCGCCCCGGGACTAGCGGGAGGTGGCGGGGAGCTGTTTTTT. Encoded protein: CASSAPGLAGGGGELFF.

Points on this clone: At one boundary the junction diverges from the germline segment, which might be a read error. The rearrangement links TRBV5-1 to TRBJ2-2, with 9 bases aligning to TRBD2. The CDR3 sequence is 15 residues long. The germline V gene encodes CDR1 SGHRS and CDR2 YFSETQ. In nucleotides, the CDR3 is TGCGCCAGCAGATTGGGACTAGCTAGCACCGGGGAGCTGTTTTTT. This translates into CASRLGLASTGELFF.

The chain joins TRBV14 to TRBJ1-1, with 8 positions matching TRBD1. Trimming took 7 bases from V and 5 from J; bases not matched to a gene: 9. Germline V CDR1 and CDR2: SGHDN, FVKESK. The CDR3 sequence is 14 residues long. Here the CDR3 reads CASNLRQGTTEAFF. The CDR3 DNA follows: TGTGCCAGCAATCTAAGACAGGGGACGACTGAAGCTTTCTTT.

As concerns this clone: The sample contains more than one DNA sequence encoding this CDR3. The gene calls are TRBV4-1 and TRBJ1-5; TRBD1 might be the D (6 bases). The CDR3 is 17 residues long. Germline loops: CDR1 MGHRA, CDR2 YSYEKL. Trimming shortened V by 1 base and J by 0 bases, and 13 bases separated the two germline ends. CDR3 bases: TGCGCCAGCAGCCAAGCCTCAGGGGCGTTTAGCAATCAGCCCCAGCATTTT. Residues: CASSQASGAFSNQPQHF.

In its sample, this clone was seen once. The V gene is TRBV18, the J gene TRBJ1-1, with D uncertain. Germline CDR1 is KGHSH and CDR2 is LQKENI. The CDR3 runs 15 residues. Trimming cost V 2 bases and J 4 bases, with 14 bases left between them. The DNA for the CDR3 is TGTGCCAGCTCACCAGCAACCGGGTCGGGCACTGAAGCTTTCTTT. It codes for CASSPATGSGTEAFF.

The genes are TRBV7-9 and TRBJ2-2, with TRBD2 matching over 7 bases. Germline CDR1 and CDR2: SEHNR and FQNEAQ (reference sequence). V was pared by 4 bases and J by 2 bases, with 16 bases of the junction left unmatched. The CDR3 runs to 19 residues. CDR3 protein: CASSSDPGRATGNTGELFF. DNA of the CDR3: TGTGCCAGCAGCTCGGATCCTGGGAGGGCCACGGGAAACACCGGGGAGCTGTTTTTT. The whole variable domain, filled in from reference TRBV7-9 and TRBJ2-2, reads DTGVSQNPRHKITKRGQNVTFRCDPISEHNRLYWYRQTLGQGPEFLTYFQNEAQLEKSRLLSDRFSAERPKGSFSTLEIQRTEQGDSAMYLCASSSDPGRATGNTGELFFGEGSRLTVL.

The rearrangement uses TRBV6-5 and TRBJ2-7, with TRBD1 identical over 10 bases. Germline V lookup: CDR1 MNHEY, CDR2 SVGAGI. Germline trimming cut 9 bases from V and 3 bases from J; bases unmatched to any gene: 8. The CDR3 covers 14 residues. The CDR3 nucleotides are TGTGCCAGTTCGAGGGACAGGGGAGGCTACGAGCAGTACTTC. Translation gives CASSRDRGGYEQYF.

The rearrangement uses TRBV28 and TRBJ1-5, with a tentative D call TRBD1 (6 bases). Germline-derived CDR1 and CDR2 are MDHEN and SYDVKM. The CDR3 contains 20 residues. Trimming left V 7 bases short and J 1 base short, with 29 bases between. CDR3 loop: CASNVPGHPPQPGSNQPQHF. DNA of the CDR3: TGTGCCAGCAACGTCCCGGGACATCCTCCTCAGCCCGGCAGCAATCAGCCCCAGCATTTT. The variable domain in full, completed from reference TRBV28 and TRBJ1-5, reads DVKVTQSSRYLVKRTGEKVFLECVQDMDHENMFWYRQDPGLGLRLIYFSYDVKMKEKGDIPEGYSVSREKKERFSLILESASTNQTSMYLCASNVPGHPPQPGSNQPQHFGDGTRLSIL.

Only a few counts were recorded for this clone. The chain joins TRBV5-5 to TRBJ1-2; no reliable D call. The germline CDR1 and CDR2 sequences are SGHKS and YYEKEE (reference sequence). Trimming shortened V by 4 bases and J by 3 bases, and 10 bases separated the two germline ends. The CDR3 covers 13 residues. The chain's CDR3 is CASSPDGYYGYTF. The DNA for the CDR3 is TGTGCCAGCAGCCCCGATGGCTACTATGGCTACACCTTC.

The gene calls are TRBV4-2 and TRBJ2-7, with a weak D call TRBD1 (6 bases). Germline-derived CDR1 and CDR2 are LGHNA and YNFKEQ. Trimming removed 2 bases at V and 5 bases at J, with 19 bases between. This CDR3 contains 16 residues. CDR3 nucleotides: TGTGCCAGCAGCCAACCCGGGACATTCGACTACGACGAGCAGTACTTC. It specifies CASSQPGTFDYDEQYF.

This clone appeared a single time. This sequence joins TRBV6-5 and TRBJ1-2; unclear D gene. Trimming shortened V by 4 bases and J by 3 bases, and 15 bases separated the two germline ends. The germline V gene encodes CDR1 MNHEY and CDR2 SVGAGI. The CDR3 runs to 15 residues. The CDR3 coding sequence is TGTGCCAGCAGTTCCACCGCAGGCATCGACTATGGCTACACCTTC. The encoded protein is CASSSTAGIDYGYTF.

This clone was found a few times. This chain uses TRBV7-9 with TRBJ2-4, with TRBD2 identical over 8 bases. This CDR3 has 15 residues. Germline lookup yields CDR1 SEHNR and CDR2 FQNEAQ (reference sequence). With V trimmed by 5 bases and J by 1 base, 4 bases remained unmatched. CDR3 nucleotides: TGTGCCAGCAGCCGGGAGGGGGAGGCCAAAAACATTCAGTACTTC. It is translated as CASSREGEAKNIQYF.

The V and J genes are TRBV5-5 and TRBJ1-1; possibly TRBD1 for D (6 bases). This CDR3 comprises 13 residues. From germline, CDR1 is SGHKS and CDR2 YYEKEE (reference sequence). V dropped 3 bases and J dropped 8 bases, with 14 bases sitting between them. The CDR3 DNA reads TGTGCCAGCAGCTCACAGGGTTTAGCGGAAGCTTTCTTT. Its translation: CASSSQGLAEAFF.

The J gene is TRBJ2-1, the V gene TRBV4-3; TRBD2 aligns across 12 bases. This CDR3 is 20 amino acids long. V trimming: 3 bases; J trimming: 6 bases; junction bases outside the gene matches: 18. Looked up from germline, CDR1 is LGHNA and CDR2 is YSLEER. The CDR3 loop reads CASSQEPPGGRLAGVNEQFF. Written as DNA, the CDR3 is TGCGCCAGCAGCCAGGAACCCCCAGGTGGCCGACTAGCGGGAGTCAATGAGCAGTTCTTC.

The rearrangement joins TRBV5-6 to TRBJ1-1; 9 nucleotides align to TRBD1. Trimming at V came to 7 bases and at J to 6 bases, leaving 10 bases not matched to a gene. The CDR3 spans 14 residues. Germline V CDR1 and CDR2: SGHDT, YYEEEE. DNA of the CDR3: TGTGCCAGCCGTTTAAGGGGACAGGGCCCTGAAGCTTTCTTT. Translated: CASRLRGQGPEAFF.